Below, 22 T cell receptor beta chains from the same sample are listed, as sequenced in a study of cytomegalovirus exposure and HLA in healthy donors. Use of 60 Vbeta and 13 Jbeta primers characterized the PCR. Libraries were prepared by immunoSEQ multiplex PCR; TCRdb keeps only in-frame clonotypes and omits some of them. The sample contains roughly 200,000 clones, roughly three quarters of which appear only once. Sequenced input: PBMCs. The receptors originated from a male donor in good health and CMV-seronegative.

This clone has only a few counts. The chain employs TRBV7-9 and TRBJ2-3; D gene ambiguous. CDR3 length: 14 amino acids. Trimming took 3 bases from V and 1 from J, leaving 8 bases between them. Germline-derived CDR1 and CDR2 are SEHNR and FQNEAQ (reference sequence). The CDR3: CASSLWPRTDTQYF. CDR3 DNA: TGTGCCAGCAGCTTGTGGCCGCGCACAGATACGCAGTATTTT.

The chain carries TRBV11-2 and TRBJ2-1; TRBD2 is a possible D gene (6 bases). Germline V gives CDR1 SGHAT, CDR2 FQNNGV. Deletions cut 5 bases from V and 6 bases from J, with 17 bases between. CDR3 length equals 15 residues. The chain's CDR3 is CASSPSVGLRNEQFF. The CDR3 coding sequence is TGTGCCAGCAGCCCTAGCGTTGGACTACGCAATGAGCAGTTCTTC.

This clone has only a few counts. The chain couples TRBV5-1 to TRBJ1-1; D gene ambiguous. The length of the CDR3 is 15 residues. Germline CDR1 is SGHRS and CDR2 is YFSETQ. Trimming removed 4 bases at V and 1 base at J, with 14 bases between. In nucleotides, the CDR3 is TGCGCCAGCAGCCCCTACGGGTCTTGGAACACTGAAGCTTTCTTT. Translated: CASSPYGSWNTEAFF. The complete variable domain, with remaining parts taken from reference TRBV5-1 and TRBJ1-1, reads KAGVTQTPRYLIKTRGQQVTLSCSPISGHRSVSWYQQTPGQGLQFLFEYFSETQRNKGNFPGRFSGRQFSNSRSEMNVSTLELGDSALYLCASSPYGSWNTEAFFGQGTRLTVV.

The rearrangement joins TRBV9 to TRBJ2-1; TRBD2 might be the D (6 bases). CDR3 size: 14 residues. V was clipped by 4 bases and J by 5 bases, with 13 bases between them. Germline V gene sequence: CDR1 SGDLS, CDR2 YYNGEE. CDR3 sequence: CASSPRPGDNEQFF. Written as DNA, the CDR3 is TGTGCCAGCAGCCCTCGCCCGGGGGACAATGAGCAGTTCTTC. Full variable domain (missing parts from reference TRBV9 and TRBJ2-1): DSGVTQTPKHLITATGQRVTLRCSPRSGDLSVYWYQQSLDQGLQFLIQYYNGEERAKGNILERFSAQQFPDLHSELNLSSLELGDSALYFCASSPRPGDNEQFFGPGTRLTVL.

The CDR3 DNA sequence: TGTGCCAGCAGTTTGGGACAGCTAAGCAATCAGCCCCAGCATTTT. The encoded protein is CASSLGQLSNQPQHF. This chain connects TRBV2 to TRBJ1-5, with 7 bases that match TRBD1. After removal of 5 bases from V and 1 base from J, the junction contained 5 bases not matched to a gene. CDR1 SNHLY and CDR2 FYNNEI come from the germline V gene. The CDR3 is made up of 15 amino acids.

This clone was seen a single time. The V gene is TRBV6-5, the J gene TRBJ1-5, with TRBD1 matching over 9 bases. The CDR3 consists of 15 residues. CDR1 is MNHEY and CDR2 is SVGAGI in the germline V gene. Unmatched junction bases numbered 5, after V lost 5 bases and J lost 3 bases. CDR3 nucleotides: TGTGCCAGCAGTCCCTGGACAGGGGCCAATCAGCCCCAGCATTTT. It translates to CASSPWTGANQPQHF.

The CDR3 bases are TGTGCCAGCTCACCACCATCGTCAGGCAGATTGGAGCAGTACTTC. Encoded protein: CASSPPSSGRLEQYF. The gene calls are TRBV18 and TRBJ2-7; no clear D gene. Trimming removed 0 bases from V and 7 bases from J, with 16 bases in between. This CDR3 spans 15 amino acids. CDR1 and CDR2 (germline): KGHSH, LQKENI.

The chain couples TRBV18 to TRBJ1-5; D is undetermined. The germline V and J ends were trimmed by 2 bases and 2 bases, with 10 bases remaining between them. The CDR3 covers 15 residues. CDR1 KGHSH and CDR2 LQKENI come from the germline V gene. The DNA of the CDR3 is TGTGCCAGCTCACCAACGGAGGAGGGCAATCAGCCCCAGCATTTT. Translated, it gives CASSPTEEGNQPQHF.

This clone has more than one count but fewer than ten. The chain has TRBV4-1 and TRBJ1-1; no clear D. The ends were cut back, 4 bases at V and 4 bases at J, with 13 bases in the middle. The CDR3 covers 14 residues. CDR1 is MGHRA, CDR2 YSYEKL, per germline. The DNA of the CDR3 is TGCGCCAGCAGCCCCTTTGACACGAGCACTGAAGCTTTCTTT. It is translated as CASSPFDTSTEAFF.

V gene TRBV30 combines with J gene TRBJ1-3; D is unresolved. V was shortened by 4 bases and J by 2 bases, with 6 bases between the two germline ends. This CDR3 is built from 12 residues. CDR1 GTSNPN and CDR2 SVGIG come from the germline V gene (reference sequence). CDR3 residues: CAWIAAGNTIYF. For the CDR3, the DNA is TGTGCCTGGATTGCAGCTGGAAACACCATATATTTT. Looking up the rest from reference TRBV30 and TRBJ1-3 gives the full variable domain: SQTIHQWPATLVQPVGSPLSLECTVEGTSNPNLYWYRQAAGRGLQLLFYSVGIGQISSEVPQNLSASRPQDRQFILSSKKLLLSDSGFYLCAWIAAGNTIYFGEGSWLTVV.

The chain has TRBV19 and TRBJ2-6; D unclear. The CDR3 sequence is 20 residues long. V was clipped by 1 base and J by 0 bases, with 19 bases between them. Looked up from germline, CDR1 is LNHDA and CDR2 is SQIVND (reference sequence). Here the CDR3 reads CASSIGGLTYLSSGANVLTF. Written as DNA, the CDR3 is TGTGCCAGTAGTATAGGAGGCCTCACATACCTAAGCTCTGGGGCCAACGTCCTGACTTTC.

The chain employs TRBV12-5 and TRBJ1-1; 10 bases fit TRBD1. V was clipped by 1 base and J by 3 bases; unmatched bases: 8. Germline V gene data show CDR1 as LGHNT and CDR2 as FRNRAP. This CDR3 spans 17 amino acids. CDR3 amino acids: CASGLDGPDRGDTEAFF. The CDR3, as DNA: TGTGCTAGTGGTTTGGACGGACCGGACAGGGGGGACACTGAAGCTTTCTTT.

V is TRBV28 and J is TRBJ1-2, with 12 bases that match TRBD1. This CDR3 has 15 residues. With V trimmed by 3 bases and J by 5 bases, 4 bases remained unmatched. Germline CDR1 and CDR2: MDHEN and SYDVKM. The CDR3 DNA sequence: TGTGCCAGCAGTTTTGGGACAGGGGGCTGGTATGGCTACACCTTC. Translating gives CASSFGTGGWYGYTF.

The V call is TRBV28, the J call TRBJ1-5, with 10 bases aligning to TRBD1. Germline V gives CDR1 MDHEN, CDR2 SYDVKM. The junction had 6 bases not matched to a gene; V was cut back by 6 bases and J by 7 bases. The CDR3 sequence is 14 residues long. The CDR3 DNA reads as TGTGCCAGCAGAAGGACAGGGGGTCACCAGCCCCAGCATTTT. This sequence encodes CASRRTGGHQPQHF. The complete variable domain, with remaining parts taken from reference TRBV28 and TRBJ1-5, reads DVKVTQSSRYLVKRTGEKVFLECVQDMDHENMFWYRQDPGLGLRLIYFSYDVKMKEKGDIPEGYSVSREKKERFSLILESASTNQTSMYLCASRRTGGHQPQHFGDGTRLSIL.

The chain joins TRBV27 to TRBJ2-1; the match to TRBD2 covers 9 bases. The CDR3 consists of 16 residues. V lost 3 bases to trimming and J lost 0 bases; unmatched junction nucleotides: 3. Germline values: CDR1 MNHEY, CDR2 SMNVEV (reference sequence). CDR3 amino acids: CASSFSRGGSYNEQFF. DNA for the CDR3: TGTGCCAGCAGTTTTTCGCGGGGGGGCTCCTACAATGAGCAGTTCTTC.

The chain is built from TRBV19 and TRBJ2-7; 8 bases are shared with TRBD1. CDR3 length: 15 amino acids. V lost 2 bases to trimming and J lost 3 bases; unmatched junction nucleotides: 6. Germline CDR1 and CDR2: LNHDA and SQIVND (reference sequence). The CDR3 loop reads CASSITTGGYYEQYF. The CDR3 DNA follows: TGTGCCAGTAGTATAACCACAGGGGGTTACTACGAGCAGTACTTC.

This clone has more than one count but fewer than ten. The genes are TRBV6-4 and TRBJ2-1, with D possibly TRBD2 on 7 matching bases. CDR1 is MRHNA and CDR2 is SNTAGT in the germline V gene. This CDR3 has 12 residues. Trimming shortened V by 6 bases and J by 7 bases, and 10 bases separated the two germline ends. The CDR3 sequence is CASRGGGNEQFF. The DNA of the CDR3 is TGTGCCAGCAGGGGAGGGGGTAATGAGCAGTTCTTC.

The chain joins TRBV6-1 to TRBJ2-3, with TRBD1 matching 9 bases. V dropped 6 bases and J dropped 6; count of bases not matched to a gene: 7. Germline V gene sequence: CDR1 MNHNS, CDR2 SASEGT. The CDR3 loop spans 14 amino acids. CDR3 residues: CASRTGGVGDTQYF. The CDR3 DNA follows: TGTGCCAGCAGAACAGGGGGCGTTGGGGATACGCAGTATTTT.

The V and J genes are TRBV7-9 and TRBJ1-5, with D hard to call. Germline values: CDR1 SEHNR, CDR2 FQNEAQ (reference sequence). Trimming removed 4 bases from V and 0 bases from J, with 7 bases in between. This CDR3 region has 14 residues. This CDR3 reads CASSSRDSNQPQHF. CDR3 bases: TGTGCCAGCAGCTCTCGAGATAGCAATCAGCCCCAGCATTTT.

The J gene is TRBJ2-1, the V gene TRBV5-1, with TRBD2 matching 7 bases. V gave up 4 bases and J gave up 10 bases; unmatched junction bases: 14. Germline CDR1 and CDR2: SGHRS and YFSETQ. This CDR3 region has 15 residues. CDR3 region: CASSPRTSPRGEQFF. In nucleotides, the CDR3 is TGCGCCAGCAGCCCCCGGACTAGTCCCCGGGGAGAGCAGTTCTTC. Supplemented by reference TRBV5-1 and TRBJ2-1, the full variable domain reads KAGVTQTPRYLIKTRGQQVTLSCSPISGHRSVSWYQQTPGQGLQFLFEYFSETQRNKGNFPGRFSGRQFSNSRSEMNVSTLELGDSALYLCASSPRTSPRGEQFFGPGTRLTVL.

The chain is built from TRBV7-7 and TRBJ2-1, with 9 bases that match TRBD1. This CDR3 is built from 14 residues. Looked up from germline, CDR1 is SSHAT and CDR2 is FNYEAQ (reference sequence). Trimming at V came to 4 bases and at J to 6 bases, leaving 4 bases not matched to a gene. CDR3 DNA sequence: TGTGCCAGCAGCTGGGACAGGGAGGGCAATGAGCAGTTCTTC. Its protein product is CASSWDREGNEQFF.

The chain recombines TRBV5-4 with TRBJ2-5; 8 bases align to TRBD1. Germline CDR1 SGHNT, CDR2 YYREEE (reference sequence). CDR3 length: 15 residues. The V gene end was trimmed by 2 bases and the J gene end by 4 bases; junction bases not matched to a gene: 7. Here the CDR3 reads CASSFSGGGGETQYF. The CDR3 DNA reads TGTGCCAGCAGCTTCTCAGGGGGCGGTGGAGAGACCCAGTACTTC.